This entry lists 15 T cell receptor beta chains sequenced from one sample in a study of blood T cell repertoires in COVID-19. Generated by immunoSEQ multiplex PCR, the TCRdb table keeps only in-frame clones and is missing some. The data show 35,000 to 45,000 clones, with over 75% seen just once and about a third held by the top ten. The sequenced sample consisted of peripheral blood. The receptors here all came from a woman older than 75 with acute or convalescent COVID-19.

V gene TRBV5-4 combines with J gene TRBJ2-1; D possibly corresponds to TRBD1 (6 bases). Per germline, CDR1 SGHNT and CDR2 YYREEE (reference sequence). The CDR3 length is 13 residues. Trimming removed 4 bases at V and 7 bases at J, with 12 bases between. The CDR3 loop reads CASSQTGPNEQFF. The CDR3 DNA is TGTGCCAGCAGCCAGACAGGACCTAATGAGCAGTTCTTC.

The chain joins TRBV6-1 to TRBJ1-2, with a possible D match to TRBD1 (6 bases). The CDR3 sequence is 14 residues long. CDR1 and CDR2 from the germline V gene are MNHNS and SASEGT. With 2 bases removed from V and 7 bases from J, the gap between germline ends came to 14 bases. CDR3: CASSEFRGSGGYTF. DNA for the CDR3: TGTGCCAGCAGTGAATTCAGGGGCTCTGGTGGCTACACCTTC.

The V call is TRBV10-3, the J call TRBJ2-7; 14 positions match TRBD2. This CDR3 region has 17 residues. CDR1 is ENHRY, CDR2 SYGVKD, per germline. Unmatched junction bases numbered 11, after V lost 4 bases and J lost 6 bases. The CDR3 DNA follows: TGTGCCATCAGTGCGACTAGCGGGAGGGAGGGGTTAGCCGAGCAGTACTTC. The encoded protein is CAISATSGREGLAEQYF.

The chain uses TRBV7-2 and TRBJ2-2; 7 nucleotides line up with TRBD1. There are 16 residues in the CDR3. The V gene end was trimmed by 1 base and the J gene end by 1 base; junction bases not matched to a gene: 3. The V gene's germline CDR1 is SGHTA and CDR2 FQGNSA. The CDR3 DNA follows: TGTGCCAGCAGCTTAGTGGGACAGATGAACACCGGGGAGCTGTTTTTT. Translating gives CASSLVGQMNTGELFF.

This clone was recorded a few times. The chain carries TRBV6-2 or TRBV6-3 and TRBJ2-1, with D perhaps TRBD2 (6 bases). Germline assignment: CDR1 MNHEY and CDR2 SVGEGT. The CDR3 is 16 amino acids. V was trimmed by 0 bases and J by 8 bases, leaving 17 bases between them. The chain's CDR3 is CASSYSTVGAGHEQFF. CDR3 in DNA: TGTGCCAGCAGTTACTCTACTGTCGGGGCGGGACATGAGCAGTTCTTC.

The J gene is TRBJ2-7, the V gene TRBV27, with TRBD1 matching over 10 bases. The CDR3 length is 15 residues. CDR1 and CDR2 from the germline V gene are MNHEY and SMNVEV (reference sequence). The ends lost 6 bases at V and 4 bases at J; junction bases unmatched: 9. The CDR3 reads CASRGPGQGRYEQYF. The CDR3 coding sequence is TGTGCCAGCAGGGGTCCGGGACAGGGGAGGTACGAGCAGTACTTC.

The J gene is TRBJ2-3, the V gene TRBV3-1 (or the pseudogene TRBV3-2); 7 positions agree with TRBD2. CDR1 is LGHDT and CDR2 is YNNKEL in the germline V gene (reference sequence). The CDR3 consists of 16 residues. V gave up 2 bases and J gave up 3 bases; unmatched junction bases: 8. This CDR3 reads CASSQSGLAVTDTQYF. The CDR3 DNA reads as TGTGCCAGCAGCCAATCAGGCCTAGCGGTTACAGATACGCAGTATTTT.

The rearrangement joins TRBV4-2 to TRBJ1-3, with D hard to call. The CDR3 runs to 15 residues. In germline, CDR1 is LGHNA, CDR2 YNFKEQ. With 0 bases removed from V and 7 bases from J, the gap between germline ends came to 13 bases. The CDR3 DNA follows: TGTGCCAGCAGCCAAGACGACGGGAATTGGAACACCATATATTTT. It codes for CASSQDDGNWNTIYF.

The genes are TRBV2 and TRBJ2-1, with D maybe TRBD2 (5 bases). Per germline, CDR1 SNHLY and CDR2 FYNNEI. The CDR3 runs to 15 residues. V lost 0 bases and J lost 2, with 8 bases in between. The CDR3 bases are TGTGCCAGCAGTGAAGCAGGACTTACCTACAATGAGCAGTTCTTC. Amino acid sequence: CASSEAGLTYNEQFF. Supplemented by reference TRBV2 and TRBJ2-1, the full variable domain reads EPEVTQTPSHQVTQMGQEVILRCVPISNHLYFYWYRQILGQKVEFLVSFYNNEISEKSEIFDDQFSVERPDGSNFTLKIRSTKLEDSAMYFCASSEAGLTYNEQFFGPGTRLTVL.

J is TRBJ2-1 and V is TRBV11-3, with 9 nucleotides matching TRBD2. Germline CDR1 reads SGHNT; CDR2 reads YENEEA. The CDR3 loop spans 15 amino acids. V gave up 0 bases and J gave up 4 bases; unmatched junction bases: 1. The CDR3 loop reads CASSLDSGGYNEQFF. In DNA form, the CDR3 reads TGTGCCAGCAGCTTAGATAGCGGGGGATACAATGAGCAGTTCTTC.

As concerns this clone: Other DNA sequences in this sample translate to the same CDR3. The CDR3 coding sequence is TGTGCCAGCAGGGGAGTCGGCACTGAAGCTTTCTTT. This gives the protein CASRGVGTEAFF. The V call is TRBV7-9, the J call TRBJ1-1; D remains unclear. V lost 6 bases to trimming and J lost 4 bases, with 9 bases between them. The germline gives CDR1 SEHNR, CDR2 FQNEAQ (reference sequence). The CDR3 runs to 12 residues.

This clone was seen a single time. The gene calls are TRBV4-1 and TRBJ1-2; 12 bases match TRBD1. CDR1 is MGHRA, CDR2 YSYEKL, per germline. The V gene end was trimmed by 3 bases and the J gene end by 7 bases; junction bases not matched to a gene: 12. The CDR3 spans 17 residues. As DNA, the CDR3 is TGCGCCAGCAGCCAGGACACCGGGACAGGGGGCGCGAGTGGCTACACCTTC. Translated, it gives CASSQDTGTGGASGYTF.

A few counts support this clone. The CDR3 sequence: CASSQESRAQYF. CDR3 sequence (DNA): TGTGCCAGCAGCCAAGAGTCGAGGGCGCAGTACTTC. The chain combines TRBV3-1 (or the pseudogene TRBV3-2) with TRBJ2-7; weak D call: TRBD2 (5 bases). The germline CDR1 and CDR2 sequences are LGHDT and YNNKEL (reference sequence). CDR3 size: 12 residues. Deletions cut 0 bases from V and 9 bases from J, with 9 bases between.

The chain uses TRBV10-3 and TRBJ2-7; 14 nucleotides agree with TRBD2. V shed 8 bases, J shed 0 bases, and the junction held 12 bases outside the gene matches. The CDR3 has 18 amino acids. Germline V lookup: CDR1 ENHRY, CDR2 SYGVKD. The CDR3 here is CAISSQTSGRASSYEQYF. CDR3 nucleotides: TGTGCCATCTCATCGCAGACTAGCGGGAGGGCTAGCTCCTACGAGCAGTACTTC.

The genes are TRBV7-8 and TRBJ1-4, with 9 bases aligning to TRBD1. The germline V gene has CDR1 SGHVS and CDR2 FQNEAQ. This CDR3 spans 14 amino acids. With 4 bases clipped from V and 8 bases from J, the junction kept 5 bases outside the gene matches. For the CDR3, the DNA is TGTGCCAGCAGCTCACAGGGGGCAGGGGAAAAACTGTTTTTT. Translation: CASSSQGAGEKLFF.